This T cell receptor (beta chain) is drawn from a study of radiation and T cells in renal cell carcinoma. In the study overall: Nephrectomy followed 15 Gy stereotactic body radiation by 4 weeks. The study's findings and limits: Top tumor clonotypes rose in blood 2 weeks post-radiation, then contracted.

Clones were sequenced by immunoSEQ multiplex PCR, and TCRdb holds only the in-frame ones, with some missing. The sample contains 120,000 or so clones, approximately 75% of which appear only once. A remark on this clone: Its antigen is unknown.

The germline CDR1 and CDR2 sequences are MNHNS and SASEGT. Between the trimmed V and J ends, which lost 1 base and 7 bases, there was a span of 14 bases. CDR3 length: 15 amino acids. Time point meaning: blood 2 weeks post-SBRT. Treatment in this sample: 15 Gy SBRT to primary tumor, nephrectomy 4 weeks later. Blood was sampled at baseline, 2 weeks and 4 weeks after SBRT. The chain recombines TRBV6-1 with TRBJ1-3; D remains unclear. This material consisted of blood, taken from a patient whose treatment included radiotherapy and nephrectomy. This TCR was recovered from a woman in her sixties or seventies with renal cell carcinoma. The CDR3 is CASSEGASKRNTIYF. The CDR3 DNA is TGTGCCAGCAGTGAAGGGGCCTCGAAAAGGAACACCATATATTTT.